The 9 T cell receptor beta chains presented below share a single source sample, sequenced in a study of T cells in localized non-small cell lung cancer. Here immunoSEQ multiplex PCR was the method, and the copy in TCRdb shows in-frame clones only, minus some. The top ten hold roughly 2.6% of the sample, which has around 39,000 clones, about 90% seen once. Sequenced here: peripheral blood, sampled before any cancer treatment. These receptors all stem from a woman aged 35-75 years with stage I lung adenocarcinoma.

The chain links TRBV2 to TRBJ2-5; D not certain. Germline CDR1 reads SNHLY; CDR2 reads FYNNEI. The CDR3 is 13 residues long. V gave up 3 bases and J gave up 2 bases, with 7 bases separating them. CDR3 region: CASSDDGQETQYF. The CDR3 DNA follows: TGTGCCAGCAGTGACGACGGACAAGAGACCCAGTACTTC. The entire variable domain, with the rest obtained from reference TRBV2 and TRBJ2-5, is as follows: EPEVTQTPSHQVTQMGQEVILRCVPISNHLYFYWYRQILGQKVEFLVSFYNNEISEKSEIFDDQFSVERPDGSNFTLKIRSTKLEDSAMYFCASSDDGQETQYFGPGTRLLVL.

V usage is TRBV10-3 and J usage is TRBJ1-5; the D gene is possibly TRBD1 (5 bases). V was trimmed by 3 bases and J by 4 bases, leaving 13 bases between them. The CDR3 is 15 residues long. Germline loops: CDR1 ENHRY, CDR2 SYGVKD. The DNA of the CDR3 is TGTGCCATCAGTGAATTGGGGGAGGAAAATCAGCCCCAGCATTTT. It specifies CAISELGEENQPQHF.

J is TRBJ2-2 and V is TRBV11-3, with TRBD2 matching over 10 bases. Germline CDR1 SGHNT, CDR2 YENEEA. The CDR3 has 16 residues. V lost 3 bases to trimming and J lost 4 bases; unmatched junction nucleotides: 5. CDR3 amino acids: CASSFRLAGGTGELFF. CDR3 bases: TGTGCCAGCAGCTTTAGACTAGCGGGCGGCACCGGGGAGCTGTTTTTT.

This clone has just a few counts. This sequence joins TRBV10-3 and TRBJ2-7; D remains ambiguous. With 10 bases removed from V and 3 bases from J, the gap between germline ends came to 10 bases. Per the germline V gene, CDR1 is ENHRY and CDR2 is SYGVKD. CDR3 length: 11 residues. CDR3 sequence (DNA): TGTGCCACCCGGACGGTCTACGAGCAGTACTTC. Its protein product is CATRTVYEQYF.

This chain links TRBV6-1 with TRBJ2-3; D might be TRBD2 (5 bases). Per the germline V gene, CDR1 is MNHNS and CDR2 is SASEGT. The CDR3 is 12 residues long. Trimming stripped 6 bases from V and 4 bases from J, with 8 bases between. In DNA form, the CDR3 reads TGTGCCAGCAGCTGGGAGTCAGATACGCAGTATTTT. This encodes CASSWESDTQYF.

This chain connects TRBV12-5 to TRBJ2-1; TRBD2 matches at 8 bases. After removal of 5 bases from V and 9 bases from J, the junction contained 6 bases not matched to a gene. In germline, CDR1 is LGHNT, CDR2 FRNRAP. This CDR3 is 13 amino acids long. In nucleotides, the CDR3 is TGTGCTAGTGGTAGCGGGAGACTTGGTGAGCAGTTCTTC. It specifies CASGSGRLGEQFF.

This rearrangement joins TRBV30 to TRBJ2-3, with TRBD2 identical over 7 bases. Germline assignment: CDR1 GTSNPN and CDR2 SVGIG (reference sequence). CDR3 length: 16 amino acids. J gave up 2 bases and V 4 bases, and 12 bases lay outside the gene matches. The CDR3 nucleotides read TGTGCCTGGAAGAGTGGGAGGGCCAGTTTCACAGATACGCAGTATTTT. Translation: CAWKSGRASFTDTQYF.

A single count supports this clone. The chain uses TRBV5-1 and TRBJ2-3; 15 bases are a match to TRBD2. V was clipped by 3 bases and J by 2 bases; unmatched bases: 7. Germline V gene data show CDR1 as SGHRS and CDR2 as YFSETQ. CDR3 length: 18 residues. CDR3 sequence: CASSSGLAGGKYTDTQYF. DNA for the CDR3: TGCGCCAGCAGCTCCGGACTAGCGGGAGGGAAATACACAGATACGCAGTATTTT.

The V call is TRBV18, the J call TRBJ1-5; D is unclear. V lost 3 bases and J 4 bases, leaving 25 bases between the germline ends. Germline CDR1 and CDR2: KGHSH and LQKENI. The CDR3 contains 19 residues. The CDR3 nucleotides read TGTGCCAGCTCACCGTATATCATGAGTACAGACACCAATAATCAGCCCCAGCATTTT. Translation: CASSPYIMSTDTNNQPQHF.